There are many counts of the clone carrying this TCR beta chain. Antigen: not known. The sample belongs to a study of identical twins. J gave up 5 bases and V 7 bases, and 10 bases lay outside the gene matches. The CDR3 covers 15 residues. In germline, CDR1 is MNHEY, CDR2 SVGEGT. Notes on the study in general: Without tracking the same donors, conclusions rested on cross-sectional statistical analysis.

TCRdb fed the 5' RACE reads into MiXCR, producing one record per CDR3 protein. The sample shows under 300,000 distinct CDR3 sequences, around 6.5% of them seen only once. Another study also made use of these data, one on T cells expressing NK-cell markers. That report adds: Within the sequenced cohort of eight donors, seven exhibited HCMV seropositivity and one was seronegative.

Material: CD8+ T cells sorted from blood. The chain uses TRBV6-2 or TRBV6-3 and TRBJ2-1; 8 bases are shared with TRBD2. The origin of this receptor is a woman under 30 in good health. CDR3 DNA sequence: TGTGCCAGCACGGGGGGGGCCCTTACGAACAATGAGCAGTTCTTC. This codes for CASTGGALTNNEQFF.